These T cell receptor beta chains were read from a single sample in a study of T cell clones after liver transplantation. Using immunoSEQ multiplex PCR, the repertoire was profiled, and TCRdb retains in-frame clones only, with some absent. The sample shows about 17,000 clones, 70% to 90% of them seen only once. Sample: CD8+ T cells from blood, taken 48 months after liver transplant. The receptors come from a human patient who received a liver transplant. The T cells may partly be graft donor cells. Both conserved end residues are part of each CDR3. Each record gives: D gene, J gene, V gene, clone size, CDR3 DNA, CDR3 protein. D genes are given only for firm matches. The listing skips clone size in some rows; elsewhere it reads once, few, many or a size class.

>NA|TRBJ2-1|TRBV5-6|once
TGTGCCAGCAGCCGTCCGGGGCGGTCCTACAATGAGCAGTTCTTC
CASSRPGRSYNEQFF
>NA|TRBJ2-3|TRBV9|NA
TGTGCCAGCAGCGGCCCGGGGGATTACACAGATACGCAGTATTTT
CASSGPGDYTDTQYF
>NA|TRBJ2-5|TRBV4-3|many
TGCGCCAGCAGCCAAGAATGGGAGAAAGAGACCCAGTACTTC
CASSQEWEKETQYF
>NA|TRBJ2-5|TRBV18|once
TGTGCCAGCTCACCGCAAGGAACAGGGCTCCCGGAGACCCAGTACTTC
CASSPQGTGLPETQYF
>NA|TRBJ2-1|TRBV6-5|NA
TGTGCCAGCAGTCAAGGGATGAGTGCGAACAATGAGCAGTTCTTC
CASSQGMSANNEQFF
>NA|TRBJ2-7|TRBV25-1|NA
TGTGCCAGCAGTTTGCCGGGAAGGTGGGAGCAGTACTTC
CASSLPGRWEQYF
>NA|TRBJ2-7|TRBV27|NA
TGTGCCAGCAGTTTAAAGGGGGATCAATTCTACGAGCAGTACTTC
CASSLKGDQFYEQYF
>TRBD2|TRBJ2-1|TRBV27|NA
TGTGCCAGCAGTCAGACTAGCGGGGGGCCTACTTACAATGAGCAGTTCTTC
CASSQTSGGPTYNEQFF
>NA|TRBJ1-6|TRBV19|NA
TGTGCCAGTAGTCAGGGGACCCTATATAATTCACCCCTCCACTTT
CASSQGTLYNSPLHF
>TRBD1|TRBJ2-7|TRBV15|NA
TGTGCCACCAGCAGAGAACGAGCGACAGGGGGTTACGAGCAGTACTTC
CATSRERATGGYEQYF
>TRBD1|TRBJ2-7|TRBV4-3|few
TGCGCCAGCAGCCATTCCGGGACAGGGGACTACGAGCAGTACTTC
CASSHSGTGDYEQYF
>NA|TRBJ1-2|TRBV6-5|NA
TGTGCCAGCAGTTACTCGGTCCGAAACTATGGCTACACCTTC
CASSYSVRNYGYTF
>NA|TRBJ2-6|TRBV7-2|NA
TGTGCCAGCAGCTGCGGTGTCAGAGACGACAAGTCGGGCCAACGTCCTGACTTC
CASSCGVRDDKSGQRPDF
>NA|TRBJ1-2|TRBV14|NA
TGTGCCAGCAGCCAAACAGTTTACGGCTATGGCTACACCTTC
CASSQTVYGYGYTF
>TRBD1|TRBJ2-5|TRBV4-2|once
TGTGCCAGCAGCCAAAAAAGGACAGGGGGCGAGACCCAGTACTTC
CASSQKRTGGETQYF
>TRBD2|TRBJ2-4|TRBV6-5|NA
TGTGCCAGCAGTATTTTCGGGGGAGGGAAAAACATTCAGTACTTC
CASSIFGGGKNIQYF
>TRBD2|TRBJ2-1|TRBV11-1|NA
TGTGCCAGCAGCTCCGCTAGCGGGGGCAATGAGCAGTTCTTC
CASSSASGGNEQFF
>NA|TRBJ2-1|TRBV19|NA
TGTGCCAGTAGTATGGGACGGGAGCAGTTCTTC
CASSMGREQFF
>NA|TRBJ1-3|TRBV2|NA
TGTGCCAGCACGAAGCTTCTCTCTGGAAACACCATATATTTT
CASTKLLSGNTIYF
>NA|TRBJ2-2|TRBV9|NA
TGTGCCAGCAGGGGTGATTACACCGGGGAGCTGTTTTTT
CASRGDYTGELFF
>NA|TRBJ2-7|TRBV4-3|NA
TGCGCCAGCAGCCTGCGGTCCTTCTCCTACGAGCAGTACTTC
CASSLRSFSYEQYF
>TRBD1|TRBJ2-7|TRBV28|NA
TGTGCCAGCAGTTGGGACAGGGAAGATACCTACGAGCAGTACTTC
CASSWDREDTYEQYF
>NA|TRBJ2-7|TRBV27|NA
TGTGCCAGCGCTCCACCCGCGGGACAGTTAATCTACGAGCAGTACTTC
CASAPPAGQLIYEQYF
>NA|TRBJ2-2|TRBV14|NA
TGTGCCAGCAGCCCGGATTGGAACACCGGGGAGCTGTTTTTT
CASSPDWNTGELFF
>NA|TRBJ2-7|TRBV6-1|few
TGTGCCAGCAGTGAAGAAATCAGGGCTTACGAGCAGTACTTC
CASSEEIRAYEQYF
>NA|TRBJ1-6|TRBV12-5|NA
TGTGCTAGTGGTAGGGACATTAGCTCCTATAATTCACCCCTCCACTTT
CASGRDISSYNSPLHF
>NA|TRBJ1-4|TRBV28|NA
TGTGCCAGCAGAAAACAGGAGGGGAATGAAAAACTGTTTTTT
CASRKQEGNEKLFF
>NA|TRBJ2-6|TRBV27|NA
TGTGCCAGCAGTTTGGGGGTAACCTCTGGGGCCAACGTCCTGACTTTC
CASSLGVTSGANVLTF
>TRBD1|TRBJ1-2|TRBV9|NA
TGTGCCAGCAGCTTCAGGGGGGATGGCTACACCTTC
CASSFRGDGYTF
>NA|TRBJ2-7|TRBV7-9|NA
TGTGCCAGCAGCCCGGACGGGGAGCAGTACTTC
CASSPDGEQYF
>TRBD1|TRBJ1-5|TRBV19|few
TGTGCCAGTAGGCCAGGGGGAAATCAGCCCCAGCATTTT
CASRPGGNQPQHF
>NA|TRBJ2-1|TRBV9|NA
TGTGCCAGCAGCGAGGACTCGATGGGGAATGAGCAGTTCTTC
CASSEDSMGNEQFF
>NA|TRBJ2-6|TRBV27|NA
TGTGCCAGCAGTTTATCAGACCTCACTGGGGCCAACGTCCTGACTTTC
CASSLSDLTGANVLTF
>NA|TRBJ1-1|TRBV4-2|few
TGTGCCAGCAGCCAAGGGGAATTAGTGAACACTGAAGCTTTCTTT
CASSQGELVNTEAFF
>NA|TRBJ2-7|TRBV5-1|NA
TGCGCCAGCAGCTCGCGCGGGTCCTCCTACGAGCAGTACTTC
CASSSRGSSYEQYF
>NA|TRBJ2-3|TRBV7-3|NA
TGTGCCAGCAGCAACTCTGGGGGGCCGGATACGCAGTATTTT
CASSNSGGPDTQYF
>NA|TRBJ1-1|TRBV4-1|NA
TGCGCCAGCAGCCAAGTCTCGCCCGGGACGGTGAACACTGAAGCTTTCTTT
CASSQVSPGTVNTEAFF